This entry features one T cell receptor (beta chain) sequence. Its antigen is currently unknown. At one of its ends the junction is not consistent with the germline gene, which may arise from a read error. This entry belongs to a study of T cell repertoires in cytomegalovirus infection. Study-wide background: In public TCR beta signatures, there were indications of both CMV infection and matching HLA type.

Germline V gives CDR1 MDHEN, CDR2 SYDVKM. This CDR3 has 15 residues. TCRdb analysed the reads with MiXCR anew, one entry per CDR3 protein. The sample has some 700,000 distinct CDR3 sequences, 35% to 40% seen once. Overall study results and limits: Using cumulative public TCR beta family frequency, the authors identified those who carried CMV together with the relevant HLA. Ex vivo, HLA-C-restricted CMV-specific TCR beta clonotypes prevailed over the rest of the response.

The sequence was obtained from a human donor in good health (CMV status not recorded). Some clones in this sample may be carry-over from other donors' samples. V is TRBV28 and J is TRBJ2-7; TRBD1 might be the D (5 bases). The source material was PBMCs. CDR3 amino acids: CASSSSGNQGYEHYF. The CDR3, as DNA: TGTGCCAGCAGTTCGAGTGGAAACCAGGGTTACGAGCATTACTTC.